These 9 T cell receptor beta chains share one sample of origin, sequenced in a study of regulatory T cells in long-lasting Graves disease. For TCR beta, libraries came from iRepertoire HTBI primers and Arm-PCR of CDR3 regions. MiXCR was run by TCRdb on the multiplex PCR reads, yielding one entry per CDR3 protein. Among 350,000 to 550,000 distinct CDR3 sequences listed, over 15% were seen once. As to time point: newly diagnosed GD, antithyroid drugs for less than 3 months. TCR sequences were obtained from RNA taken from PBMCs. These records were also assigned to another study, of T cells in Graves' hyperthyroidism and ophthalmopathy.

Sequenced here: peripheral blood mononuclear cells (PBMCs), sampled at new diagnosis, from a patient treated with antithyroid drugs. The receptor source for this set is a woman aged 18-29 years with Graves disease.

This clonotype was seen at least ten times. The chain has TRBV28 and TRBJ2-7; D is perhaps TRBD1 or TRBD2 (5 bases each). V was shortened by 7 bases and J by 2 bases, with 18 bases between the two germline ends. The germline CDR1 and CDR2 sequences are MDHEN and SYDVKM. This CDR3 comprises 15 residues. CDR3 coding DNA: TGTGCCAGCACCCTCGGACTCGGGGCGGCCTACGAGCAGTACTTC. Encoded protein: CASTLGLGAAYEQYF.

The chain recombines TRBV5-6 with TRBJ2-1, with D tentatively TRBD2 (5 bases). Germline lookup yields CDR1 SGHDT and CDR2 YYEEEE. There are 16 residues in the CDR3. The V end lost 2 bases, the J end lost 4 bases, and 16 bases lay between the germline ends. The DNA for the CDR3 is TGTGCCAGCAGCTTTCCGGGAACTTCTACGTACAATGAGCAGTTCTTC. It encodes CASSFPGTSTYNEQFF.

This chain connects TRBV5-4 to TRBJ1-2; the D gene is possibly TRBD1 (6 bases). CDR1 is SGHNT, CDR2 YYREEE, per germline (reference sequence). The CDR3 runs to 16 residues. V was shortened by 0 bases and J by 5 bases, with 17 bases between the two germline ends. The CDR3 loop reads CASSLGGARTIYGYTF. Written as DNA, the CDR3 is TGTGCCAGCAGCTTGGGGGGGGCGCGTACGATTTATGGCTACACCTTC. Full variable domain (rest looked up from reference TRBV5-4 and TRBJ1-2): ETGVTQSPTHLIKTRGQQVTLRCSSQSGHNTVSWYQQALGQGPQFIFQYYREEENGRGNFPPRFSGLQFPNYSSELNVNALELDDSALYLCASSLGGARTIYGYTFGSGTRLTVV.

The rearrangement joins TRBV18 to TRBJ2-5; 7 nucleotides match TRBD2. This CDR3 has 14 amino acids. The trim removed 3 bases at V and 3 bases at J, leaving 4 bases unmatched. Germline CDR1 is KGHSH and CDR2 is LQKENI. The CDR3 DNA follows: TGTGCCAGCTCACCTGGACTAGTCAAAGAGACCCAGTACTTC. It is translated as CASSPGLVKETQYF.

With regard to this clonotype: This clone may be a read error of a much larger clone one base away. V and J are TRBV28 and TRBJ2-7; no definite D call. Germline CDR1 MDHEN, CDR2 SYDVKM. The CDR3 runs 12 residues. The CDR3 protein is CASKSTLYGQYF. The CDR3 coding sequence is TGTGCCAGCAAATCGACATTATACGGGCAGTACTTC.

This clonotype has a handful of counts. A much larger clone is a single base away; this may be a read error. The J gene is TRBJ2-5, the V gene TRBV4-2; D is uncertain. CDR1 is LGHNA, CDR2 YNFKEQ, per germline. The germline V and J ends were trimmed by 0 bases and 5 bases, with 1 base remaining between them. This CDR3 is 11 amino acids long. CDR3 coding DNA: TGTGCCAGCAGCCAAGACGAGACCCAGTACTTC. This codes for CASSQDETQYF.

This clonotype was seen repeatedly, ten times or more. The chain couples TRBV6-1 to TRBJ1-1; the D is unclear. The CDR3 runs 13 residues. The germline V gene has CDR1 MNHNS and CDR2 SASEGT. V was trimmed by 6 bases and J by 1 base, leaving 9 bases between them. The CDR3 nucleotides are TGTGCCAGCAGACCCAGTCCGAACACTGAAGCTTTCTTT. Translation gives CASRPSPNTEAFF.

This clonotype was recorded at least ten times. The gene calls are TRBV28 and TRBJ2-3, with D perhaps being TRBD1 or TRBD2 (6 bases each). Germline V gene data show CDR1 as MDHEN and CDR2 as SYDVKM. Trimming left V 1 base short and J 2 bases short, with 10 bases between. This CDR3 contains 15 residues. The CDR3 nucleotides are TGTGCCAGCAGTTTATTAGGGGGGCCCACAGATACGCAGTATTTT. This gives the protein CASSLLGGPTDTQYF. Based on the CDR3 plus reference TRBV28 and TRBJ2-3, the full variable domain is DVKVTQSSRYLVKRTGEKVFLECVQDMDHENMFWYRQDPGLGLRLIYFSYDVKMKEKGDIPEGYSVSREKKERFSLILESASTNQTSMYLCASSLLGGPTDTQYFGPGTRLTVL.

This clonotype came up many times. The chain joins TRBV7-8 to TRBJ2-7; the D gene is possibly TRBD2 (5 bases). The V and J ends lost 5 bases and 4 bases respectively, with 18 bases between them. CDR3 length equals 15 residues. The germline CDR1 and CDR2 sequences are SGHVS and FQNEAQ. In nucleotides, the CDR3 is TGTGCCAGCAGCCCCTTCGTGGGAGCTTTGTACGAGCAGTACTTC. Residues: CASSPFVGALYEQYF.